This T cell receptor beta chain originates from a study of blood T cell repertoires in COVID-19. The wider study: Sources were T cells, B-cell-depleted T cells, or PBMCs; the material itself was cDNA or gDNA.

In the study's own analysis: Researchers report that nucleated cell counts were estimated from reference gene primer amplification. This table comes from immunoSEQ multiplex PCR, and its TCRdb copy is limited to in-frame clones, with some not included. V and J calls plus clone size are reproduced from that table; the DNA served to infer D and trimming. Found here are under 250,000 clones, roughly four fifths of them singletons; the top ten hold over 9.5%. Sequenced: peripheral blood. This clonotype was sampled from a woman in her thirties or forties with acute or convalescent COVID-19.

The CDR3 region is CASSLTTGGRHNEQFF. CDR3 DNA: TGTGCCAGCTCACTAACGACAGGGGGAAGACACAATGAGCAGTTCTTC. This rearrangement joins TRBV18 to TRBJ2-1; 9 bases align to TRBD1. Germline V gives CDR1 KGHSH, CDR2 LQKENI. Trimming took 4 bases from V and 5 from J; bases not matched to a gene: 9. CDR3 length: 16 residues.